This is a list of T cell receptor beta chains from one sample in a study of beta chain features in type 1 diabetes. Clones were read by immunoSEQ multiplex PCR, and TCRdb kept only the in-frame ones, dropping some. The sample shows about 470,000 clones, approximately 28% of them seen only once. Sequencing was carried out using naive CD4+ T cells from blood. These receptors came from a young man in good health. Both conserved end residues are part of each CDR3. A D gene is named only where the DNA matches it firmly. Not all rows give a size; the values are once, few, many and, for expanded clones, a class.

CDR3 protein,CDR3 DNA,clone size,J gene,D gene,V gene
CASSIDREIQYF,TGTGCCAGCAGTATCGACAGGGAAATTCAGTACTTC,few,TRBJ2-4,TRBD1,TRBV5-4
CASSLATGLTF,TGCGCCAGCAGCTTGGCGACGGGTCTCACCTTC,few,TRBJ1-2,NA,TRBV5-1
CASSQRTGVSPYEQYF,TGCGCCAGCAGCCAAAGGACAGGGGTTTCCCCTTACGAGCAGTACTTC,NA,TRBJ2-7,TRBD1,TRBV4-1
CASTTGRGLGYEQFF,TGTGCCAGCACCACAGGACGAGGGTTGGGGTATGAGCAGTTCTTC,few,TRBJ2-1,NA,TRBV27
CSADRGNIQYF,TGCAGCGCGGACAGGGGAAACATTCAGTACTTC,few,TRBJ2-4,TRBD1,TRBV29-1
CASSLQANQPQHF,TGTGCCAGCAGCTTACAGGCTAATCAGCCCCAGCATTTT,few,TRBJ1-5,NA,TRBV7-9
CASSLAQETQYF,TGTGCCAGCAGCTTAGCCCAAGAGACCCAGTACTTC,NA,TRBJ2-5,NA,TRBV7-9
CASSYGGANVLTF,TGTGCCAGCAGTTACGGTGGGGCCAACGTCCTGACTTTC,few,TRBJ2-6,NA,TRBV6-5
CASSVEGSGLSSYNEQFF,TGTGCCAGCAGCGTAGAAGGTAGCGGGTTAAGCTCCTACAATGAGCAGTTCTTC,few,TRBJ2-1,TRBD2,TRBV9
CASSQGLAGGPEQFF,TGCGCCAGCAGCCAAGGACTAGCGGGAGGGCCTGAGCAGTTCTTC,NA,TRBJ2-1,TRBD2,TRBV4-3
CASSPQTGLKQYF,TGTGCCAGCAGCCCTCAGACAGGGCTCAAGCAGTACTTC,few,TRBJ2-7,TRBD1,TRBV7-9
CASSRTSENNEQFF,TGTGCCAGCAGCCGGACTAGCGAAAACAATGAGCAGTTCTTC,NA,TRBJ2-1,TRBD2,TRBV9
CASSVGSGLGETQYF,TGTGCCAGCAGCGTAGGAAGCGGGTTGGGCGAGACCCAGTACTTC,NA,TRBJ2-5,NA,TRBV9
CALSAGVRHEQYF,TGTGCCTTATCTGCAGGGGTCAGACACGAGCAGTACTTC,few,TRBJ2-7,NA,TRBV30
CASTTSGSTDTQYF,TGTGCCAGCACGACTAGCGGGAGTACAGATACGCAGTATTTT,NA,TRBJ2-3,TRBD2,TRBV5-4
CASSIRGGGSWNEQYF,TGTGCCAGTAGCATCAGGGGAGGCGGGAGCTGGAACGAGCAGTACTTC,once,TRBJ2-7,NA,TRBV19
CASSSTDRTRSSYEQYF,TGTGCCAGCAGCTCCACCGACAGGACCCGATCCTCCTACGAGCAGTACTTC,few,TRBJ2-7,NA,TRBV7-9
CSVEDQWLAPNEQFF,TGCAGCGTTGAAGATCAATGGCTAGCGCCCAATGAGCAGTTCTTC,few,TRBJ2-1,NA,TRBV29-1
CASSPTGELFF,TGTGCCAGCTCACCAACCGGGGAGCTGTTTTTT,few,TRBJ2-2,NA,TRBV18
CAWNRDGMNTEAFF,TGTGCCTGGAATCGGGACGGGATGAACACTGAAGCTTTCTTT,NA,TRBJ1-1,NA,TRBV30
CASSSTSGRSYEQYF,TGTGCCAGCAGCTCTACTAGCGGGAGGTCCTACGAGCAGTACTTC,NA,TRBJ2-7,TRBD2,TRBV7-2
CAWSGGQGSGYF,TGTGCCTGGAGTGGGGGACAGGGATCTGGGTACTTC,few,TRBJ2-4,TRBD1,TRBV30
CASSSGLVQETQYF,TGTGCCAGCAGCTCTGGACTAGTTCAAGAGACCCAGTACTTC,NA,TRBJ2-5,TRBD2,TRBV7-9
CASSLAGRGTTEQYF,TGTGCCAGCAGCTTGGCCGGCAGGGGGACTACCGAGCAGTACTTC,NA,TRBJ2-7,NA,TRBV5-4
CSAPDYNEQFF,TGCAGTGCACCAGACTACAATGAGCAGTTCTTC,few,TRBJ2-1,NA,TRBV20-1
CAWISVMNTEAFF,TGTGCCTGGATCAGCGTTATGAACACTGAAGCTTTCTTT,NA,TRBJ1-1,NA,TRBV30
CSVEVGNTDTQYF,TGCAGCGTTGAAGTGGGGAACACAGATACGCAGTATTTT,NA,TRBJ2-3,NA,TRBV29-1
CASSGPYAGLEQYF,TGTGCCAGCAGCGGCCCTTATGCCGGGCTCGAGCAGTACTTC,NA,TRBJ2-7,NA,TRBV21-1
CASSDRTGNTEAFF,TGTGCCAGCAGCGACCGGACGGGAAACACTGAAGCTTTCTTT,NA,TRBJ1-1,NA,TRBV7-9
CASSTRDLKPNEQFF,TGTGCCAGCAGCACCCGGGACCTGAAACCTAATGAGCAGTTCTTC,NA,TRBJ2-1,NA,TRBV7-9
CASSQGLAGGYNEQFF,TGTGCCAGCAGCCAGGGACTAGCGGGGGGCTACAATGAGCAGTTCTTC,NA,TRBJ2-1,TRBD2,TRBV11-2
CASSVGTGGTDTQYF,TGTGCCAGCAGCGTTGGGACAGGGGGCACAGATACGCAGTATTTT,NA,TRBJ2-3,TRBD1,TRBV9
CARDRGDYGYTF,TGTGCCCGGGACAGGGGGGACTATGGCTACACCTTC,NA,TRBJ1-2,TRBD1,TRBV30
CASSEGTPSGNTIYF,TGCGCCAGCAGCGAAGGGACGCCCTCTGGAAACACCATATATTTT,NA,TRBJ1-3,NA,TRBV5-1
CAWSVLLAGVNEQFF,TGTGCCTGGAGTGTATTACTAGCGGGAGTCAATGAGCAGTTCTTC,few,TRBJ2-1,TRBD2,TRBV30
CASSPGQLGEQYF,TGTGCCAGCAGCCCGGGACAGCTTGGGGAGCAGTACTTC,few,TRBJ2-7,TRBD1,TRBV5-6
CASRKSGSSYNEQFF,TGTGCCAGTAGAAAGAGCGGGAGCTCCTACAATGAGCAGTTCTTC,few,TRBJ2-1,TRBD2,TRBV19
CAWIGAYEQYF,TGTGCCTGGATAGGTGCCTACGAGCAGTACTTC,NA,TRBJ2-7,NA,TRBV30
CASSPIQGTNEKLFF,TGTGCCAGCAGTCCCATACAGGGAACTAATGAAAAACTGTTTTTT,NA,TRBJ1-4,NA,TRBV7-9
CASSSGPTSGDEQYF,TGTGCCAGCAGCTCGGGACCGACTAGCGGGGACGAGCAGTACTTC,NA,TRBJ2-7,TRBD2,TRBV5-6
CAWSVILAGKFYF,TGTGCCTGGAGTGTAATCCTAGCGGGTAAATTCTACTTC,NA,TRBJ2-5,TRBD2,TRBV30
CASSPRLATYEQYF,TGCGCCAGCAGCCCCCGACTAGCGACCTACGAGCAGTACTTC,NA,TRBJ2-7,TRBD2,TRBV4-3
CATSMGLAGYYEQYF,TGTGCCACCAGCATGGGACTAGCGGGGTACTACGAGCAGTACTTC,NA,TRBJ2-7,TRBD2,TRBV15
CSVEGPKGGLETQYF,TGCAGCGTTGAGGGTCCCAAGGGGGGATTGGAGACCCAGTACTTC,NA,TRBJ2-5,NA,TRBV29-1
CASSESRATTGANVLTF,TGCGCCAGCAGTGAGTCCCGGGCGACAACTGGGGCCAACGTCCTGACTTTC,NA,TRBJ2-6,NA,TRBV10-2
CSDLGHNMNTEAFF,TGCAGCGACTTGGGACACAACATGAACACTGAAGCTTTCTTT,few,TRBJ1-1,NA,TRBV29-1